This is a list of T cell receptor beta chains from one sample in a study of shared clonotypes between healthy human individuals. Data came from immunoSEQ multiplex PCR; TCRdb stores just in-frame clones and leaves some out. The sample holds 950,000 to 1,200,000 clones, 70% to 85% seen once. Material: memory CD4+ T cells from PBMCs. The source is a young man in good health. Some clones in this sample may be carry-over from other donors' samples. The CDR3 runs from the conserved cysteine through the conserved F or W. D genes are given only for firm matches. Size is stated for part of the rows, as once, few or many counts, or as a class when the clone is expanded.

-	TRBV7-2	-	TRBJ2-7	TGTGCCAGCAGCCGGGGACTGGAATACGAGCAGTACTTC	CASSRGLEYEQYF
few	TRBV5-4	-	TRBJ1-2	TGTGCCAGCAGCCTAGGACAGCAAAAGGGACCCTCTAACTATGGCTACACCTTC	CASSLGQQKGPSNYGYTF
-	TRBV7-9	-	TRBJ2-7	TGTGCCAGCAGCTTAGTAGCAGGGCGGCGCGAGCAGTACTTC	CASSLVAGRREQYF
-	TRBV2	TRBD1	TRBJ1-1	TGTGCCAGCAGCAGAACCGGGACAGGGAACACTGAAGCTTTCTTT	CASSRTGTGNTEAFF
-	TRBV9	TRBD2	TRBJ2-5	TGTGCCAGCAGCACCAGACTAGCGGGAGTCGCAGAGACCCAGTACTTC	CASSTRLAGVAETQYF
-	TRBV20-1	-	TRBJ2-7	TGCAGTGCCCTGTCGGAGACAGTCAGCTTC	CSALSETVSF
-	TRBV25-1	TRBD1	TRBJ2-3	TGTGCCAGCAGTATGCCGGGGACAGGGAGCACAGATACGCAGTATTTT	CASSMPGTGSTDTQYF
-	TRBV5-1	-	TRBJ2-3	TGCGCCAGCTATGGACAGCACGGAGATACGCAGTATTTT	CASYGQHGDTQYF
few	TRBV7-2	-	TRBJ1-1	TGTGCCAGCAGCTTATGGGAGGGAAACACTGAAGCTTTCTTT	CASSLWEGNTEAFF
-	TRBV4-1	TRBD2	TRBJ2-3	TGCGCCAGCAGCCAAGTTCTCTTCAGCGGGAGGGGCACCACAGATACGCAGTATTTT	CASSQVLFSGRGTTDTQYF
-	TRBV19	-	TRBJ2-1	TGTGCCAGTAGTATAGCGACGGGTAGCTCCTACAATGAGCAGTTCTTC	CASSIATGSSYNEQFF
-	TRBV5-1	-	TRBJ2-4	TGCGCCAGCAGTTCACAGGAATTAGCCAAAAACATTCAGTACTTC	CASSSQELAKNIQYF
-	TRBV7-9	TRBD1	TRBJ2-5	TGTGCCAGCAGCCGGGACAGGGGGACCCAGTACTTC	CASSRDRGTQYF
-	TRBV19	TRBD1	TRBJ2-3	TGTGCCACGGGACAGGGGAGGTCAGATACGCAGTATTTT	CATGQGRSDTQYF
many	TRBV7-9	-	TRBJ2-2	TGTGCCAGCAGCTACATAGAGGCCGGGGAGCTGTTTTTT	CASSYIEAGELFF
-	TRBV18	-	TRBJ2-7	TGTGCCAGCTCACTTTCTCGGGATGTCTACGAGCAGTACTTC	CASSLSRDVYEQYF
-	TRBV6-6	TRBD1	TRBJ2-5	TGTGCCAGCAGCATCGGGACAGGGGGCGTCGAGACCCAGTACTTC	CASSIGTGGVETQYF
-	TRBV9	-	TRBJ2-7	TGTGCCAGCAGCCCTCTGGGGGGGGCGGCCTACGAGCAGTACTTC	CASSPLGGAAYEQYF
-	TRBV6-1	TRBD1	TRBJ2-2	TGTGCCAGCAGCAGAGACAGGGGGTCCGGGGAGCTGTTTTTT	CASSRDRGSGELFF
-	TRBV5-1	-	TRBJ1-4	TGCGCCAGCCAGCCCGAGGGGGTCGTGGGTGAAAAACTGTTTTTT	CASQPEGVVGEKLFF
-	TRBV5-6	-	TRBJ1-5	TGTGCCAGCAGCTTCTCTTGGAAGGGTGAGCCCCAGCATTTT	CASSFSWKGEPQHF
-	TRBV5-1	-	TRBJ2-7	TGCGCCAGCAGCTTGGAAGGGCCCGCCTACGAGCAGTACTTC	CASSLEGPAYEQYF
-	TRBV2	-	TRBJ2-7	TGTGCCAGCAGTGGGGGTACGGGCCTTCGTGAGCAGTACTTC	CASSGGTGLREQYF
-	TRBV11-2	-	TRBJ2-1	TGTGCCAGCAGCTTAGGTCACTACAATGAGCAGTTCTTC	CASSLGHYNEQFF
-	TRBV11-3	-	TRBJ2-5	TGTGCCAGCAGTGCTGGGGGGACCCAGTACTTC	CASSAGGTQYF
-	TRBV15	-	TRBJ2-4	TGTGCCACCAGCAGGGTGTGGGGGAGCGCCAAAAACATTCAGTACTTC	CATSRVWGSAKNIQYF
-	TRBV28	TRBD1	TRBJ2-7	TGTGCCAGCAGTTTGCCGGGACAGGGGAGGTCCGAGCAGTACTTC	CASSLPGQGRSEQYF
-	TRBV29-1	TRBD1	TRBJ2-7	TGCAGCGTTGAAGGGGGACAGGGGGTTTACGAGCAGTACTTC	CSVEGGQGVYEQYF
-	TRBV19	TRBD1	TRBJ2-2	TGTGCCAGTAGTACCCTAGGGGGCAGGGGGCTAGGGGAGCTGTTTTTT	CASSTLGGRGLGELFF
-	TRBV30	-	TRBJ2-5	TGTGCCTGGAGTGTACTTGCGGTCCAAGAGACCCAGTACTTC	CAWSVLAVQETQYF
few	TRBV4-2	TRBD2	TRBJ2-1	TGTGCCAGCAGCCAAGAACCCGGGACTAGCGGCTACAATGAGCAGTTCTTC	CASSQEPGTSGYNEQFF
few	TRBV20-1	-	TRBJ2-1	TGCAGTGCTAGGGGGGGTTCGGAGCAGTTCTTC	CSARGGSEQFF
-	TRBV7-6	TRBD1	TRBJ1-6	TGTGCCAGCAGCTTAGGGGTCAGGGGGCCGCGTAATTCACCCCTCCACTTT	CASSLGVRGPRNSPLHF
few	TRBV27	TRBD2	TRBJ2-2	TGTGCCAGCAGTCGGGGAGGGGCGGGAGATGTCGGGGAGCTGTTTTTT	CASSRGGAGDVGELFF
-	TRBV7-9	TRBD1	TRBJ1-5	TGTGCCAGCAGCCAGGGGACAGCCCCAAATCAGCCCCAGCATTTT	CASSQGTAPNQPQHF
-	TRBV30	-	TRBJ1-2	TGTGCCTGGAGGGGGCTTTATGGCTACACCTTC	CAWRGLYGYTF
-	TRBV29-1	-	TRBJ2-5	TGCAGCGTTGAATTCGGAGTACAAGAGACCCAGTACTTC	CSVEFGVQETQYF
few	TRBV9	-	TRBJ1-1	TGTGCCAGCAGCGTAGGAGTGGGCTGGGGGAACACTGAAGCTTTCTTT	CASSVGVGWGNTEAFF
once	TRBV28	-	TRBJ2-3	TGTGCCAGCAGGGCGACAGTAGATACGCAGTATTTT	CASRATVDTQYF
-	TRBV27	-	TRBJ1-1	TGTGCCAGCAGTTTTGATGCCGGGGCCTACACTGAAGCTTTCTTT	CASSFDAGAYTEAFF